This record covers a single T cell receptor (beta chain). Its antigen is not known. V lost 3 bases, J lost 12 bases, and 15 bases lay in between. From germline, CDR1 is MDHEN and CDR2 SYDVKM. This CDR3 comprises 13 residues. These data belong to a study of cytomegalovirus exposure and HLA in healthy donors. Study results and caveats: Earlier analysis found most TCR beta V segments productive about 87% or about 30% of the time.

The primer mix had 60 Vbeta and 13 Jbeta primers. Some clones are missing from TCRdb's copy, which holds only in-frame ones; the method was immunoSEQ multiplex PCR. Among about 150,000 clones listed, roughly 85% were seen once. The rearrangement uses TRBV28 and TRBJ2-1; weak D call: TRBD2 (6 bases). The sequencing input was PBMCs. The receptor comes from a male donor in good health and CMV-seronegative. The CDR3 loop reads CASSFGRLVWQFF. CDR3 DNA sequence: TGTGCCAGCAGTTTCGGTAGACTAGTGTGGCAGTTCTTC.